This note documents a single T cell receptor (beta chain) sequence. CDR3 length: 14 residues. CDR1 MNHEY and CDR2 SVGAGI come from the germline V gene. V gave up 0 bases and J gave up 1 base, with 4 bases separating them. The sample originates from a study of blood T cell repertoires in COVID-19. Turning to the study itself: Samples representing acute and convalescent COVID-19 were sourced from the United States, Italy and Spain. PBMCs, B-cell-depleted T cells, or T cells were the source of the cDNA or gDNA that made up the material.

Source study methods: Amplification of reference gene primers provided the estimated nucleated cell counts. Method: immunoSEQ multiplex PCR; TCRdb's copy keeps in-frame clones and lacks some. For V, J and clone size, that table is used; D and trimming come from the DNA. The sample consists of hundreds of thousands of clones, 75% to 85% of them appearing once. This study enrolled people aged about 18 to 100 from around 26 US geographic areas. This receptor was obtained from a woman in her 50s with acute COVID-19. Sequenced material: PBMCs or T cells enriched from blood (not recorded which). The rearrangement uses TRBV6-5 and TRBJ1-5; D unclear. CDR3 in DNA: TGTGCCAGCAGTTACTCTGCGAGCAATCAGCCCCAGCATTTT. It is translated as CASSYSASNQPQHF.